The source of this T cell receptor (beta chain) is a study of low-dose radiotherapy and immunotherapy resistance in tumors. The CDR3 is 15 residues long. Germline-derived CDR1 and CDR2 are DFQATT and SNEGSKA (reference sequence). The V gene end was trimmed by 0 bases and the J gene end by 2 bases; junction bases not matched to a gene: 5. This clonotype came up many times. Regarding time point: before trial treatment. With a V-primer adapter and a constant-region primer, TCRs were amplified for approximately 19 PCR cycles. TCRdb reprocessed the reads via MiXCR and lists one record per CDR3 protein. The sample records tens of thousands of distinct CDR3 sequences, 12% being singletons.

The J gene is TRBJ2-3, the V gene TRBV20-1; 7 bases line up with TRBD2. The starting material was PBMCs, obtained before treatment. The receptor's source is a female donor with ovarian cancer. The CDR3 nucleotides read TGCAGTGCTAGAGATCGACTAGCCAACACAGATACGCAGTATTTT. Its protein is CSARDRLANTDTQYF.